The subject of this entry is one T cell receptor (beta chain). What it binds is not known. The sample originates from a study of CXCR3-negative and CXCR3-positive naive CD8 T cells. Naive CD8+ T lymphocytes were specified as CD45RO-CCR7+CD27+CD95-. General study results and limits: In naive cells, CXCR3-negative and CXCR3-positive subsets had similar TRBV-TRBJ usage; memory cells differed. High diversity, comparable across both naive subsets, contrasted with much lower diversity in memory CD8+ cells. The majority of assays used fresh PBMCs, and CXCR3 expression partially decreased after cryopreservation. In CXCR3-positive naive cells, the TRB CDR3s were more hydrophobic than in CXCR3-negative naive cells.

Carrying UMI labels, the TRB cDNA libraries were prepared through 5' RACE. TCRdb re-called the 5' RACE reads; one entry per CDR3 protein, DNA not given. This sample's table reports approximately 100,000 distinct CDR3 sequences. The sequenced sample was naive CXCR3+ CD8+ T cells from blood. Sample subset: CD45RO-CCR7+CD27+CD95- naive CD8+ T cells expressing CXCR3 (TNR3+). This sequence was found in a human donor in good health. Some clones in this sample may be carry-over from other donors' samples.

The CDR3 protein is CASSLGESSYEQYF. V is TRBV12-3 or TRBV12-4 and J is TRBJ2-7. The CDR3 loop spans 14 amino acids.